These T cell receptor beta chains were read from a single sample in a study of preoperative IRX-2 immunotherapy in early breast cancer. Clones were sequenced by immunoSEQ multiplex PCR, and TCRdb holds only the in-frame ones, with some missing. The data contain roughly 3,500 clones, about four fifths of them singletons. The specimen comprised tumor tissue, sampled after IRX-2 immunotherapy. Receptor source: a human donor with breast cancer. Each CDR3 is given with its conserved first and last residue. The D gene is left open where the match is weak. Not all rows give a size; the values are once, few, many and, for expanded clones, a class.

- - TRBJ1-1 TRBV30 TGTGCCTGGAGTGTTCTGGAGGGCACTGAAGCTTTCTTT CAWSVLEGTEAFF
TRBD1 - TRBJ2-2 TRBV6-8 TGTGCCAGCAGCCGGACAGGGGACGGGGAGCTGTTTTTT CASSRTGDGELFF
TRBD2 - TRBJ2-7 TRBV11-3 TGTGCCAGCGGCGGGACTAGCGGGAGCTACGAGCAGTACTTC CASGGTSGSYEQYF
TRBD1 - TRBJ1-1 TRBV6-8 TGTGCCAGCCACGGGACAGGTCCGAACACTGAAGCTTTCTTT CASHGTGPNTEAFF
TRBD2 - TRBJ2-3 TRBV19 TGTGCCAGTAGTGCGGGGACTAGCGGGAGGGTTCAGGATACGCAGTATTTT CASSAGTSGRVQDTQYF
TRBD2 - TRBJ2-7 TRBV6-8 TGTGCCAGCAGTTACTCGGCTAGCGGGACTTCCTACGAGCAGTACTTC CASSYSASGTSYEQYF
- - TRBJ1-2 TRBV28 TGTGCCAGCAGCCTCGGGAGCTGGGGCTACACCTTC CASSLGSWGYTF
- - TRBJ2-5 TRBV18 TGTGCCAGCTCACCACCGGGACCCCGGGGGAAAGAGACCCAGTACTTC CASSPPGPRGKETQYF
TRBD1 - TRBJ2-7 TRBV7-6 TGTGCCAGCAGCCTAGAGACAGGGGACTTCTACGAGCAGTACTTC CASSLETGDFYEQYF
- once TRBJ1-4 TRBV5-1 TGCGCCAGCAGCTTGGCCGGGGGAGGAGGAACTAATGAAAAACTGTTTTTT CASSLAGGGGTNEKLFF
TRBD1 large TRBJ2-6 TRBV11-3 TGTGCCAGCAGTCAAGGGACAGGTCTTTCTGGGGCCAACGTCCTGACTTTC CASSQGTGLSGANVLTF
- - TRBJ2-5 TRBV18 TGTGCCAGCTCACCTTTTGGGGTGAGCAAAGAGACCCAGTACTTC CASSPFGVSKETQYF
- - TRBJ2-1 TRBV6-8 TGTGCCAGCGAGAAGATTACGGTGGCTGAGCAGTTCTTC CASEKITVAEQFF